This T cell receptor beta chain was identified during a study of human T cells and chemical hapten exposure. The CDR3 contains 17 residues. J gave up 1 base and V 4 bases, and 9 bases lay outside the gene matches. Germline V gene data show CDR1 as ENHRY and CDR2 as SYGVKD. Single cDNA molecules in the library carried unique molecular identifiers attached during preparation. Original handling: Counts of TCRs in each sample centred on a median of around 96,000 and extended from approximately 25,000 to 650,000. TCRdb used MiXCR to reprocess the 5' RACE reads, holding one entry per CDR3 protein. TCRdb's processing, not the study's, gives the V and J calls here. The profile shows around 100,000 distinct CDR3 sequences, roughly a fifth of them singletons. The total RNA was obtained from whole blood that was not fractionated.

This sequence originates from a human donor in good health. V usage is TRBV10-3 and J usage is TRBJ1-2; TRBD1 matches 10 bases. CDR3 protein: CAISGGTGTGDNYGYTF. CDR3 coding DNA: TGTGCCATCAGTGGAGGAACCGGGACAGGGGATAACTATGGCTACACCTTC.